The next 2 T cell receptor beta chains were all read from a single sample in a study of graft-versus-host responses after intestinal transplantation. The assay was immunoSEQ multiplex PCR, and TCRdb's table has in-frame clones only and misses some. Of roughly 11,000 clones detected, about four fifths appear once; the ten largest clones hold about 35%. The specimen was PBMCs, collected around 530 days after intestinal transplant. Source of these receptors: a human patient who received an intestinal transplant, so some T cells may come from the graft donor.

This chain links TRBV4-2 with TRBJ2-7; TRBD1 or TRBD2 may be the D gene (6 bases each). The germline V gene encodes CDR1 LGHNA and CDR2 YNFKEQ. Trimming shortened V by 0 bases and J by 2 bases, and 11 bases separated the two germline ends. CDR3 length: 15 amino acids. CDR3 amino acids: CASSQEGGTPYEQYF. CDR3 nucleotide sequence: TGTGCCAGCAGCCAAGAAGGGGGGACTCCCTACGAGCAGTACTTC.

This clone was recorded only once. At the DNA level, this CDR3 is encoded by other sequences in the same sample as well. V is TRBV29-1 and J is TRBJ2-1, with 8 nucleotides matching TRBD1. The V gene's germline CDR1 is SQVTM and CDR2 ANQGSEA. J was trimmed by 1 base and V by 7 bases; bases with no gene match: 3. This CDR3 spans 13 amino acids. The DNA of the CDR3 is TGCAGCGGCAGGGGGCGGTCCTACAATGAGCAGTTCTTC. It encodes CSGRGRSYNEQFF.